This T cell receptor beta chain stems from a study of OX40 agonist ivuxolimab in advanced cancers. For this clone: Its matching antigen is unknown.

Method: immunoSEQ multiplex PCR; TCRdb's copy keeps in-frame clones and lacks some. Here the sample spans around 60,000 clones, roughly nine tenths being singletons. The study's findings and limits: Expanded clones were, on average, more numerous among CD8+ T cells than CD4+. Doses of 0.1 to 3.0 mg/kg were accompanied by clonal expansion of CD4+ and CD8+ blood T cells by week 6.

Germline loops: CDR1 SGHRS, CDR2 YFSETQ. V lost 4 bases to trimming and J lost 5 bases; unmatched junction nucleotides: 13. There are 16 residues in the CDR3. The sequence was collected from an adult with an advanced solid tumor such as melanoma, head and neck, liver or kidney cancer. The input for sequencing was CD4+ or CD8+ T cells sorted from blood, taken in a trial of the OX40 agonist ivuxolimab. The J gene is TRBJ2-7, the V gene TRBV5-1, with 9 nucleotides matching TRBD1. CDR3 in DNA: TGCGCCAGCAGCCCCCAGACCGGACAGGGGTATGACGAGCAGTACTTC. Protein: CASSPQTGQGYDEQYF.